This T cell receptor (beta chain) was profiled in a study of regulatory dendritic cells for organ transplantation. Findings and limits, study-wide: Memory T cells were less diverse than naive, with memory CD8+ most oligoclonal. The authors noted considerable between-person heterogeneity in alloreactive memory CD8+ cells.

Profiling relied on immunoSEQ multiplex PCR, and the TCRdb table lists in-frame clones only, not all of them. The sample shows about 30,000 clones, roughly 80% of them seen only once. CDR1 and CDR2 (germline): SNHLY, FYNNEI. The CDR3 runs to 14 residues. V dropped 5 bases and J dropped 7; count of bases not matched to a gene: 5. With respect to this clone: What it binds is unknown.

Memory T cells were CD45RO+, naive were CD45RA+, sorted by FACS. The clonotype was recovered from a human donor in good health. Sequencing input: naive CD4+ T cells from blood. Noted subset: CD45RA+ naive T cells. The chain has TRBV2 and TRBJ1-6, with 7 bases aligning to TRBD1. The CDR3 loop reads CASSPPGGNSPLHF. Written as DNA, the CDR3 is TGTGCCAGCAGTCCTCCAGGGGGGAATTCACCCCTCCACTTT.